What follows is one TCR beta chain and its context. V lost 8 bases to trimming and J lost 1 base; unmatched junction nucleotides: 7. Germline lookup yields CDR1 SQVTM and CDR2 ANQGSEA. The CDR3 is 14 residues long. The sample originates from a study of technical replicates of blood from a handful of donors. The method was immunoSEQ multiplex PCR; TCRdb's version includes in-frame clones alone and lacks a portion of them. The table has approximately 92,000 clones, approximately 95% seen once. The chain has TRBV29-1 and TRBJ2-3; 9 bases fit TRBD1. The sequence derives from a human donor in good health. Sequenced material: T cells isolated from PBMCs. CDR3 residues: CSFKRTGGTDTQYF. The CDR3 coding sequence is TGCAGCTTTAAACGGACAGGGGGCACAGATACGCAGTATTTT.